These T cell receptor beta chains were read from a single sample in a study of long-term antiretroviral therapy in people with HIV. Libraries were prepared by immunoSEQ multiplex PCR; TCRdb keeps only in-frame clonotypes and omits some of them. The sample consists of about 30,000 clones, 85% to 90% of them appearing once. The sample in question was unsorted PBMCs, obtained 3.2 years before starting antiretroviral therapy. The receptors were gathered from a man between 45 and 60 years old with HIV. Each CDR3 is given with its conserved first and last residue. A D gene is named only where the DNA matches it firmly. Clone size is shown for a subset of rows, as once, few, many or a class of expanded clone.

abundance: .; d_gene: TRBD1; j_gene: TRBJ2-1; v_gene: TRBV6-5; CDR3nt: TGTGCCAGCAGTTACGGACAGGGGGATGAGAATGAGCAGTTCTTC; CDR3aa: CASSYGQGDENEQFF
abundance: .; d_gene: .; j_gene: TRBJ2-3; v_gene: TRBV18; CDR3nt: TGTGCCAGCTCACCAAGGACAGATACGCAGTATTTT; CDR3aa: CASSPRTDTQYF
abundance: .; d_gene: .; j_gene: TRBJ1-4; v_gene: TRBV6-5; CDR3nt: TGTGCCAGCAGGGGGTGGAATGAAAAACTGTTTTTT; CDR3aa: CASRGWNEKLFF
abundance: .; d_gene: TRBD1; j_gene: TRBJ1-1; v_gene: TRBV4-3; CDR3nt: TGCGCCAGCAGCCAAATTGGACAGGCAAACACTGAAGCTTTCTTT; CDR3aa: CASSQIGQANTEAFF
abundance: once; d_gene: .; j_gene: TRBJ1-4; v_gene: TRBV5-1; CDR3nt: TGCGCCAGCAGCAAAAGGACAAGTAATGAAAAACTGTTTTTT; CDR3aa: CASSKRTSNEKLFF
abundance: .; d_gene: TRBD1; j_gene: TRBJ2-2; v_gene: TRBV11-3; CDR3nt: TGTGCCAGCAGCTTGCAAACAGGGGGCACCGGGGAGCTGTTTTTT; CDR3aa: CASSLQTGGTGELFF
abundance: .; d_gene: TRBD2; j_gene: TRBJ2-1; v_gene: TRBV28; CDR3nt: TGTGCCAGCAGCCGGGGGGGGCTATACAATGAGCAGTTCTTC; CDR3aa: CASSRGGLYNEQFF
abundance: .; d_gene: .; j_gene: TRBJ2-1; v_gene: TRBV6-5; CDR3nt: TGTGCCAGCAGTTACTTAGGGGGTGAGCAGTTCTTC; CDR3aa: CASSYLGGEQFF
abundance: .; d_gene: TRBD2; j_gene: TRBJ2-1; v_gene: TRBV7-9; CDR3nt: TGTGCCAGCAGCTCCGGGACTAGCGGGTTTCACAATGAGCAGTTCTTC; CDR3aa: CASSSGTSGFHNEQFF
abundance: .; d_gene: TRBD1; j_gene: TRBJ1-3; v_gene: TRBV4-2; CDR3nt: TGTGCCAGCAGCCCATCTCAGGGGGCTAACTCTGGAAACACCATATATTTT; CDR3aa: CASSPSQGANSGNTIYF
abundance: .; d_gene: TRBD1; j_gene: TRBJ2-7; v_gene: TRBV10-2; CDR3nt: TGCGCCAGCGGACAGGGGAGAACGTACGAGCAGTACTTC; CDR3aa: CASGQGRTYEQYF
abundance: .; d_gene: TRBD2; j_gene: TRBJ2-5; v_gene: TRBV6-5; CDR3nt: TGTGCCAGCAGAAAAAGAGCGGGGGGCCAAGAGACCCAGTACTTC; CDR3aa: CASRKRAGGQETQYF
abundance: .; d_gene: TRBD2; j_gene: TRBJ2-3; v_gene: TRBV11-3; CDR3nt: TGTGCCAGCAGCCGCGGGGCTAGCGGTTCCACAGATACGCAGTATTTT; CDR3aa: CASSRGASGSTDTQYF
abundance: .; d_gene: .; j_gene: TRBJ1-4; v_gene: TRBV6-6; CDR3nt: TGTGCCAGCAGTTACCCGGGTGAAAAACTGTTTTTT; CDR3aa: CASSYPGEKLFF
abundance: .; d_gene: TRBD1; j_gene: TRBJ1-1; v_gene: TRBV10-3; CDR3nt: TGTGCCATCAGAGGGACAGGGGGATCGACTGAAGCTTTCTTT; CDR3aa: CAIRGTGGSTEAFF
abundance: .; d_gene: .; j_gene: TRBJ2-3; v_gene: TRBV5-4; CDR3nt: TGTGCCAGCAGCTCGGGGAGGTCAGGGACAGATACGCAGTATTTT; CDR3aa: CASSSGRSGTDTQYF
abundance: .; d_gene: .; j_gene: TRBJ2-7; v_gene: TRBV11-2; CDR3nt: TGTGCCAGCAGCTTTTTACTTGGAGCGGAGCAGTACTTC; CDR3aa: CASSFLLGAEQYF
abundance: large; d_gene: .; j_gene: TRBJ1-1; v_gene: TRBV30; CDR3nt: TGTGCCTGGAGCGGCTTAAGGGTAATTGACACTGAAGCTTTCTTT; CDR3aa: CAWSGLRVIDTEAFF
abundance: .; d_gene: TRBD2; j_gene: TRBJ2-3; v_gene: TRBV5-1; CDR3nt: TGCGCCAGCAGCTTTCTAAGCGCGGGAGGGACCACAGATACGCAGTATTTT; CDR3aa: CASSFLSAGGTTDTQYF
abundance: .; d_gene: .; j_gene: TRBJ2-7; v_gene: TRBV6-5; CDR3nt: TGTGCCAGCAGTTACGACCGGCGCTCCTACGAGCAGTACTTC; CDR3aa: CASSYDRRSYEQYF
abundance: .; d_gene: .; j_gene: TRBJ1-1; v_gene: TRBV11-1; CDR3nt: TGTGCCAGCAGCTTACTTGGTATGGGGAACACTGAAGCTTTCTTT; CDR3aa: CASSLLGMGNTEAFF
abundance: .; d_gene: .; j_gene: TRBJ1-2; v_gene: TRBV6-6; CDR3nt: TGTGCCAGCAGTTACTCCCAGGATTATGGCTACACCTTC; CDR3aa: CASSYSQDYGYTF
abundance: few; d_gene: .; j_gene: TRBJ1-2; v_gene: TRBV10-1; CDR3nt: TGCGCCAGCAGTGAGGGACGGAACTATGGCTACACCTTC; CDR3aa: CASSEGRNYGYTF
abundance: .; d_gene: TRBD2; j_gene: TRBJ2-1; v_gene: TRBV5-1; CDR3nt: TGCGCCAGCAGCAGGACCAGCGGGGGGAGTTATGAGCAGTTCTTC; CDR3aa: CASSRTSGGSYEQFF
abundance: .; d_gene: .; j_gene: TRBJ1-1; v_gene: TRBV19; CDR3nt: TGTGCCGCCGGGGCAGCGAACACTGAAGCTTTCTTT; CDR3aa: CAAGAANTEAFF
abundance: .; d_gene: TRBD1; j_gene: TRBJ2-7; v_gene: TRBV5-5; CDR3nt: TGTGCCAGCACCCGGACAGGGGCCTACGAGCAGTACTTC; CDR3aa: CASTRTGAYEQYF
abundance: .; d_gene: .; j_gene: TRBJ1-2; v_gene: TRBV5-1; CDR3nt: TGCGCCAGCAGCTATCCGAGTGCAGGATTTTATGGCTACACCTTC; CDR3aa: CASSYPSAGFYGYTF
abundance: .; d_gene: .; j_gene: TRBJ1-5; v_gene: TRBV5-1; CDR3nt: TGCGCCAGCAGCTTGGATAGCAATCAGCCCCAGCATTTT; CDR3aa: CASSLDSNQPQHF
abundance: .; d_gene: .; j_gene: TRBJ2-3; v_gene: TRBV12-5; CDR3nt: TGTGCTAGTGGCATATCTAGGGTAACAGATACGCAGTATTTT; CDR3aa: CASGISRVTDTQYF
abundance: .; d_gene: .; j_gene: TRBJ1-1; v_gene: TRBV2; CDR3nt: TGTGCCAGCCAACAGGGAATGGCGCGGACTGAAGCTTTCTTT; CDR3aa: CASQQGMARTEAFF
abundance: once; d_gene: .; j_gene: TRBJ2-7; v_gene: TRBV7-9; CDR3nt: TGTGCCAGCAGCTCCCCGGGACAAGTCTACGAGCAGTACTTC; CDR3aa: CASSSPGQVYEQYF
abundance: .; d_gene: .; j_gene: TRBJ1-1; v_gene: TRBV6-6; CDR3nt: TGTGCCAGCAGTGTACTCGGGGGGGTTAGGACTGAAGCTTTCTTT; CDR3aa: CASSVLGGVRTEAFF
abundance: .; d_gene: TRBD2; j_gene: TRBJ2-7; v_gene: TRBV4-2; CDR3nt: TGTGCCAGCAGCCAGTGGGTAGGGAGCGGGACCTCCTACGAGCAGTACTTC; CDR3aa: CASSQWVGSGTSYEQYF
abundance: .; d_gene: TRBD1; j_gene: TRBJ2-7; v_gene: TRBV6-5; CDR3nt: TGTGCCATTCGACAGGGGGCGTTCTACGAGCAGTACTTC; CDR3aa: CAIRQGAFYEQYF
abundance: .; d_gene: .; j_gene: TRBJ2-5; v_gene: TRBV7-9; CDR3nt: TGTGCCAGCAGCTCCGGGACACCCCTGTACCAAGAGACCCAGTACTTC; CDR3aa: CASSSGTPLYQETQYF
abundance: few; d_gene: TRBD1; j_gene: TRBJ2-3; v_gene: TRBV6-1; CDR3nt: TGTGCCAGCAGTGGAGCTTTATGGGACAGGCCCACAGATACGCAGTATTTT; CDR3aa: CASSGALWDRPTDTQYF
abundance: .; d_gene: .; j_gene: TRBJ1-3; v_gene: TRBV4-1; CDR3nt: TGCGCCAGCAGCCAAGAGTTCACAAACTCTGGAAACACCATATATTTT; CDR3aa: CASSQEFTNSGNTIYF
abundance: .; d_gene: .; j_gene: TRBJ2-7; v_gene: TRBV11-2; CDR3nt: TGTGCCAGCAGCTTATCTTATTCGGCAGCCTACGAGCAGTACTTC; CDR3aa: CASSLSYSAAYEQYF
abundance: few; d_gene: .; j_gene: TRBJ2-7; v_gene: TRBV7-2; CDR3nt: TGTGCCAGCACCTCAAGGGGGGATGCTTTCTACGAGCAGTACTTC; CDR3aa: CASTSRGDAFYEQYF
abundance: .; d_gene: .; j_gene: TRBJ2-6; v_gene: TRBV28; CDR3nt: TGTGCCAGCAGGGACAGCCCATCTGGGGCCAACGTCCTGACTTTC; CDR3aa: CASRDSPSGANVLTF
abundance: .; d_gene: .; j_gene: TRBJ2-7; v_gene: TRBV5-1; CDR3nt: TGCGCCAGCAGCCAGAAGGTTGAGGGGTACCCCTACGAGCAGTACTTC; CDR3aa: CASSQKVEGYPYEQYF